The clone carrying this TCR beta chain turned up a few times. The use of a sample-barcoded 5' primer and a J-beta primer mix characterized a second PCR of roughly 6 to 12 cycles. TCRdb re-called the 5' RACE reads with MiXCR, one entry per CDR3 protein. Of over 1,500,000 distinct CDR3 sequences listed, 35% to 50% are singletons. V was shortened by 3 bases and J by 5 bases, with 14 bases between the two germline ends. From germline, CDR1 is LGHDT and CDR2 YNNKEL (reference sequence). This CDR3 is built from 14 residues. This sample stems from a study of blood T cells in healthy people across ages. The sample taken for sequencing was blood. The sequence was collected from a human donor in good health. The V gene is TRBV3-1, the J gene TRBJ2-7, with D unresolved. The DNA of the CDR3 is TGTGCCAGCAGCCACAACCTGAGTCCCCACGAGCAGTACTTC. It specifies CASSHNLSPHEQYF.